The 28 T cell receptor beta chains listed next were all sequenced from one sample in a study of blood T cell repertoires in COVID-19. The protocol was immunoSEQ multiplex PCR, while the TCRdb copy is restricted to in-frame clones and leaves out a portion. The sample carries a few hundred thousand clones, roughly four fifths recorded once. The sample comprised PBMCs or T cells enriched from blood (not recorded which). The source is a woman between 45 and 60 years old who had recovered from COVID-19.

This clone is a singleton in its sample. CDR3 sequence (DNA): TGTGCCAGCAGCCAAGAGGTCCGGGAGTACAATGAGCAGTTCTTC. Encoded protein: CASSQEVREYNEQFF. The chain couples TRBV3-1 (or the pseudogene TRBV3-2) to TRBJ2-1; a possible D gene is TRBD2 (6 bases). The CDR3 has 15 residues. With 0 bases removed from V and 4 bases from J, the gap between germline ends came to 10 bases. Germline CDR1 and CDR2: LGHDT and YNNKEL (reference sequence).

This sequence joins TRBV20-1 and TRBJ1-2, with D uncertain. Germline CDR1 reads DFQATT; CDR2 reads SNEGSKA (reference sequence). The CDR3 has 10 residues. V shed 7 bases and J shed 8 bases, with 11 bases lying between them. In nucleotides, the CDR3 is TGCAGTGTATCCCTAAAGGGCTACACCTTC. It encodes CSVSLKGYTF.

This clone turned up a few times. The chain carries TRBV25-1 and TRBJ2-3; D is unresolved. CDR1 is MGHDK and CDR2 is SYGVNS in the germline V gene. Trimming stripped 5 bases from V and 0 bases from J, with 9 bases between. The CDR3 is 14 amino acids. CDR3 bases: TGTGCCAGCAGTTGGTCCAGAAGCACAGATACGCAGTATTTT. Translation gives CASSWSRSTDTQYF. The whole variable domain, remainder taken from reference TRBV25-1 and TRBJ2-3, is EADIYQTPRYLVIGTGKKITLECSQTMGHDKMYWYQQDPGMELHLIHYSYGVNSTEKGDLSSESTVSRIRTEHFPLTLESARPSHTSQYLCASSWSRSTDTQYFGPGTRLTVL.

CDR3 residues: CASSLRQGSRGGELFF. The CDR3 nucleotides read TGCGCCAGCAGCTTGCGACAGGGGAGCAGGGGCGGGGAGCTGTTTTTT. The chain combines TRBV5-1 with TRBJ2-2; 8 positions match TRBD1. With 1 base clipped from V and 7 bases from J, the junction kept 9 bases outside the gene matches. CDR3 length: 16 amino acids. CDR1 and CDR2 (germline): SGHRS, YFSETQ. Full variable domain (rest looked up from reference TRBV5-1 and TRBJ2-2): KAGVTQTPRYLIKTRGQQVTLSCSPISGHRSVSWYQQTPGQGLQFLFEYFSETQRNKGNFPGRFSGRQFSNSRSEMNVSTLELGDSALYLCASSLRQGSRGGELFFGEGSRLTVL.

Regarding this clone: The same CDR3 is also encoded by other DNA sequences in this sample. This chain connects TRBV5-1 to TRBJ1-2; a possible D gene is TRBD1 (6 bases). The CDR3 extends over 12 amino acids. Germline V gene lookup returns CDR1 SGHRS and CDR2 YFSETQ. Trimming stripped 0 bases from V and 8 bases from J, with 8 bases between. The CDR3 nucleotides are TGCGCCAGCAGCTTGGAGGGGGACGGCTACACCTTC. Translating it yields CASSLEGDGYTF.

This rearrangement joins TRBV19 to TRBJ2-2, with a weak D call TRBD1 (5 bases). This CDR3 spans 13 amino acids. Germline V gene data show CDR1 as LNHDA and CDR2 as SQIVND (reference sequence). Trimming took 6 bases from V and 5 from J, leaving 10 bases between them. CDR3 DNA sequence: TGTGCCAGTAGCCCAGCAGGGACCGGGGAGCTGTTTTTT. This encodes CASSPAGTGELFF.

V is TRBV28 and J is TRBJ1-5, with TRBD1 identical over 7 bases. Per germline, CDR1 MDHEN and CDR2 SYDVKM. The length of the CDR3 is 16 residues. V was pared by 7 bases and J by 2 bases, with 11 bases of the junction left unmatched. The CDR3 loop reads CASIDLPGGGNQPQHF. The CDR3 bases are TGTGCCAGCATCGACCTTCCAGGGGGTGGCAATCAGCCCCAGCATTTT.

For the CDR3, the DNA is TGCGCCAGCAGCCTGCAGGGGGACTCAGGAAACACCATATATTTT. Protein: CASSLQGDSGNTIYF. J is TRBJ1-3 and V is TRBV4-1; 7 bases are shared with TRBD1. The ends lost 4 bases at V and 4 bases at J; junction bases unmatched: 7. The CDR3 is 15 residues long. Per the germline V gene, CDR1 is MGHRA and CDR2 is YSYEKL.

The V gene is TRBV30, the J gene TRBJ1-2; maybe TRBD1 (6 bases). This CDR3 is built from 11 residues. Germline V gene sequence: CDR1 GTSNPN, CDR2 SVGIG (reference sequence). Deletions cut 5 bases from V and 8 bases from J, with 12 bases between. This chain's CDR3 is CAWGTGRGYTF. CDR3 sequence (DNA): TGTGCCTGGGGAACAGGGAGAGGCTACACCTTC. Based on the CDR3 plus reference TRBV30 and TRBJ1-2, the full variable domain is SQTIHQWPATLVQPVGSPLSLECTVEGTSNPNLYWYRQAAGRGLQLLFYSVGIGQISSEVPQNLSASRPQDRQFILSSKKLLLSDSGFYLCAWGTGRGYTFGSGTRLTVV.

A single count supports this clone. Other DNA variants within this sample encode the same CDR3. This chain uses TRBV5-1 with TRBJ1-2; 9 bases map to TRBD1. With 3 bases clipped from V and 2 bases from J, the junction kept 5 bases outside the gene matches. There are 15 residues in the CDR3. The V gene's germline CDR1 is SGHRS and CDR2 YFSETQ. The CDR3 spells CASSSTGTGNYGYTF. The CDR3, as DNA: TGCGCCAGCAGCTCTACCGGGACAGGGAACTATGGCTACACCTTC.

The chain has TRBV27 and TRBJ2-5; tentatively, D is TRBD2 (6 bases). Trimming stripped 5 bases from V and 2 bases from J, with 15 bases between. This CDR3 contains 15 residues. Germline loops: CDR1 MNHEY, CDR2 SMNVEV (reference sequence). The CDR3: CASSRVGTLQETQYF. For the CDR3, the DNA is TGTGCCAGCAGTCGAGTGGGGACTTTACAAGAGACCCAGTACTTC.

The rearrangement links TRBV19 to TRBJ1-1; D ambiguous. The CDR3 is 14 amino acids. V was trimmed by 4 bases and J by 1 base, leaving 10 bases between them. Germline V gene data show CDR1 as LNHDA and CDR2 as SQIVND (reference sequence). CDR3 residues: CASSTRSGNTEAFF. The CDR3 region has the DNA TGTGCCAGTAGTACCAGATCGGGGAACACTGAAGCTTTCTTT.

This clone was seen only a few times. This rearrangement joins TRBV30 to TRBJ1-2, with D hard to call. The V gene lost 2 bases and the J gene lost 7 bases, with 14 bases spanning the gap. The CDR3 consists of 13 residues. Germline CDR1 is GTSNPN and CDR2 is SVGIG (reference sequence). The CDR3 reads CAWSPAGSTGYTF. The CDR3 DNA sequence: TGTGCCTGGAGTCCCGCGGGGTCTACTGGCTACACCTTC.

This clone appeared once. The chain uses TRBV4-2 and TRBJ1-2, with D unresolved. The length of the CDR3 is 14 residues. Trimming removed 1 base at V and 2 bases at J, with 8 bases between. CDR1 is LGHNA, CDR2 YNFKEQ, per germline. The CDR3 protein is CASSQVPVNYGYTF. CDR3 DNA sequence: TGTGCCAGCAGCCAAGTTCCGGTGAACTATGGCTACACCTTC.

The genes are TRBV13 and TRBJ2-7, with 11 nucleotides matching TRBD2. The trim removed 3 bases at V and 4 bases at J, leaving 17 bases unmatched. This CDR3 comprises 19 residues. The germline V gene encodes CDR1 PRHDT and CDR2 FYEKMQ (reference sequence). CDR3 loop: CASSLVEWGLAEQTYEQYF. CDR3 nucleotides: TGTGCCAGCAGCTTGGTCGAGTGGGGACTAGCGGAGCAGACGTACGAGCAGTACTTC.

This clone was seen once. The chain recombines TRBV7-9 with TRBJ1-2; 8 nucleotides match TRBD1. CDR3 length equals 15 residues. V was pared by 8 bases and J by 0 bases, with 8 bases of the junction left unmatched. CDR1 is SEHNR and CDR2 is FQNEAQ in the germline V gene (reference sequence). Here the CDR3 reads CASVRQGRPNYGYTF. The DNA for the CDR3 is TGTGCCAGCGTCAGACAGGGGCGCCCTAACTATGGCTACACCTTC.

This chain connects TRBV15 to TRBJ1-5; TRBD1 is a possible D gene (6 bases). V lost 3 bases and J lost 4, with 7 bases in between. The CDR3 length is 13 residues. CDR1 is LNHNV and CDR2 is YYDKDF in the germline V gene (reference sequence). The CDR3 loop reads CATSSQGNQPQHF. The CDR3 coding sequence is TGTGCCACCAGCAGCCAGGGGAATCAGCCCCAGCATTTT.

Only a few counts were recorded for this clone. The chain has TRBV30 and TRBJ1-1; the match to TRBD1 covers 7 bases. CDR3 length equals 14 residues. The V segment lost 1 base and the J segment 5 bases; nucleotides outside the gene matches: 7. Germline V gives CDR1 GTSNPN, CDR2 SVGIG (reference sequence). As DNA, the CDR3 is TGTGCCTGGAGTGGGACAGGTGTAGATACTGAAGCTTTCTTT. Translation: CAWSGTGVDTEAFF.

This chain uses TRBV7-2 with TRBJ2-3, with 7 bases aligning to TRBD2. Looked up from germline, CDR1 is SGHTA and CDR2 is FQGNSA. The V and J ends lost 1 base and 0 bases, in that order; junction bases with no gene match: 7. CDR3 length equals 17 residues. The chain's CDR3 is CASSLVGGGPSTDTQYF. The CDR3 DNA is TGTGCCAGCAGCTTAGTTGGGGGGGGACCTAGCACAGATACGCAGTATTTT.

The chain combines TRBV5-4 with TRBJ2-2, with 7 nucleotides matching TRBD1. Germline-derived CDR1 and CDR2 are SGHNT and YYREEE (reference sequence). The CDR3 is 15 residues long. Losses at the gene ends were 5 bases for V and 1 base for J; bases not matched to a gene: 5. CDR3 region: CASSSRQGNTGELFF. The CDR3, as DNA: TGTGCCAGCAGTTCCCGACAGGGGAACACCGGGGAGCTGTTTTTT.

This chain connects TRBV6-5 to TRBJ2-1; 9 nucleotides align to TRBD2. The CDR3 extends over 13 amino acids. Germline assignment: CDR1 MNHEY and CDR2 SVGAGI. V lost 3 bases to trimming and J lost 6 bases; unmatched junction nucleotides: 0. The CDR3 region has the DNA TGTGCCAGCAGTTATAGCGGGAGCAATGAGCAGTTCTTC. Its protein product is CASSYSGSNEQFF.

This sequence joins TRBV5-1 and TRBJ2-2; tentative D call: TRBD1 (5 bases). Germline V lookup: CDR1 SGHRS, CDR2 YFSETQ. V was cut by 4 bases and J by 0 bases, with 16 bases left in between. This CDR3 is built from 17 residues. This chain's CDR3 is CASSPPDRPPNTGELFF. DNA of the CDR3: TGCGCCAGCAGCCCGCCTGACAGACCACCGAACACCGGGGAGCTGTTTTTT.

V usage is TRBV5-1 and J usage is TRBJ1-4, with TRBD1 identical over 9 bases. Trimming removed 0 bases from V and 2 bases from J; junction bases left unmatched: 2. The germline CDR1 and CDR2 sequences are SGHRS and YFSETQ. The CDR3 has 16 amino acids. The CDR3 sequence: CASSLAQGATNEKLFF. The DNA for the CDR3 is TGCGCCAGCAGCTTGGCACAGGGGGCCACTAATGAAAAACTGTTTTTT. The whole variable domain, filled in from reference TRBV5-1 and TRBJ1-4, reads KAGVTQTPRYLIKTRGQQVTLSCSPISGHRSVSWYQQTPGQGLQFLFEYFSETQRNKGNFPGRFSGRQFSNSRSEMNVSTLELGDSALYLCASSLAQGATNEKLFFGSGTQLSVL.

V gene TRBV7-3 combines with J gene TRBJ2-1; 12 nucleotides agree with TRBD2. V was clipped by 0 bases and J by 8 bases; unmatched bases: 2. Germline CDR1 is SGHTA and CDR2 is FQGTGA. This CDR3 is built from 15 residues. CDR3 protein: CASSLTLAGGHEQFF. The CDR3 DNA reads as TGTGCCAGCAGCTTAACACTAGCGGGAGGCCATGAGCAGTTCTTC.

The CDR3 sequence is CASSPPSGWAPEAFF. CDR3 bases: TGTGCCAGCAGCCCCCCGAGTGGTTGGGCCCCTGAAGCTTTCTTT. The V call is TRBV7-9, the J call TRBJ1-1, with D unclear. Per germline, CDR1 SEHNR and CDR2 FQNEAQ (reference sequence). Trimming cost V 5 bases and J 6 bases, with 19 bases left between them. The CDR3 contains 15 residues.

This chain joins TRBV9 and TRBJ1-6, with D maybe TRBD1 (5 bases). CDR1 and CDR2 (germline): SGDLS, YYNGEE. V was trimmed by 3 bases and J by 9 bases, leaving 10 bases between them. CDR3 length: 13 residues. The CDR3 here is CASSAQGSSPLHF. The DNA for the CDR3 is TGTGCCAGCAGCGCCCAGGGAAGTTCACCCCTCCACTTT.

The chain employs TRBV12-3 or TRBV12-4 and TRBJ2-5; tentatively, D is TRBD1 (6 bases). CDR3 length: 12 residues. The V end was cut by 6 bases, the J end by 6 bases, with 11 bases between. This CDR3 reads CASSLDSQTQYF. Written as DNA, the CDR3 is TGTGCCAGCAGCCTGGACAGCCAGACCCAGTACTTC.

The chain combines TRBV3-1 (or the pseudogene TRBV3-2) with TRBJ2-1; D gene uncertain. Trimming stripped 1 base from V and 9 bases from J, with 7 bases between. The germline gives CDR1 LGHDT, CDR2 YNNKEL (reference sequence). This CDR3 has 12 residues. CDR3 region: CASSQVWSEQFF. CDR3 nucleotide sequence: TGTGCCAGCAGCCAAGTCTGGAGTGAGCAGTTCTTC.